This T cell receptor beta chain stems from a study of OX40 agonist ivuxolimab in advanced cancers. Trimming cost V 1 base and J 0 bases, with 4 bases left between them. The CDR3 is made up of 13 amino acids. Looked up from germline, CDR1 is MGHRA and CDR2 is YSYEKL. TCRdb's copy holds only in-frame clones and misses some; the assay was immunoSEQ multiplex PCR. Seen here are tens of thousands of clones, about 87% observed once, and the top ten hold 31%. With respect to this clone: As yet, its antigen is unknown.

General study points: Low normalized T-cell clonal expansion also characterized some of the nonresponders.

The sequencing here drew on CD4+ or CD8+ T cells sorted from blood, taken in a trial of the OX40 agonist ivuxolimab. The genes are TRBV4-1 and TRBJ2-7; D unclear. This clonotype was sampled from an adult with an advanced solid tumor such as melanoma, head and neck, liver or kidney cancer. The CDR3 nucleotides read TGCGCCAGCAGCCAAGCAGCCTCCTACGAGCAGTACTTC. Its protein product is CASSQAASYEQYF.